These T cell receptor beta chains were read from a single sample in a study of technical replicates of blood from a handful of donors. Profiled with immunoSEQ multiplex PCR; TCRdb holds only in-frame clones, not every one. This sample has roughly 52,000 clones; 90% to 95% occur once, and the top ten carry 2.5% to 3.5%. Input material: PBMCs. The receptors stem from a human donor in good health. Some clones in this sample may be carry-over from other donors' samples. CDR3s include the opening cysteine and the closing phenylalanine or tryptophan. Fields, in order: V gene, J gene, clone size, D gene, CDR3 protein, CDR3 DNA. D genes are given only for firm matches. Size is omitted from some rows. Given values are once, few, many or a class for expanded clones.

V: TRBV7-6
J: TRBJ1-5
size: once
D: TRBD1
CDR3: CASSRDREDQPQHF
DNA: TGTGCCAGCAGCCGGGACAGAGAGGATCAGCCCCAGCATTTT

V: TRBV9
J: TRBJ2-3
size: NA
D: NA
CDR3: CASSVQGTDTQYF
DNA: TGTGCCAGCAGCGTACAGGGCACAGATACGCAGTATTTT

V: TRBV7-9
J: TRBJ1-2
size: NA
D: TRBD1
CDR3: CASSFSRDRSYGYTF
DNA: TGTGCCAGCAGCTTTTCCCGGGACAGATCCTATGGCTACACCTTC

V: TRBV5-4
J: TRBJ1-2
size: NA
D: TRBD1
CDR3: CASSGGTGGYSNYGYTF
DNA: TGTGCCAGCAGCGGGGGGACAGGGGGTTATTCTAACTATGGCTACACCTTC

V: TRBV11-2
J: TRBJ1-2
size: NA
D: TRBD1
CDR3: CASSLRQGAGYGYTF
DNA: TGTGCCAGCAGCTTAAGACAGGGGGCGGGTTATGGCTACACCTTC

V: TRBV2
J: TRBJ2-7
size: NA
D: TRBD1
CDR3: CASSTDRAREQYF
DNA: TGTGCCAGCAGTACGGACAGGGCACGGGAGCAGTACTTC

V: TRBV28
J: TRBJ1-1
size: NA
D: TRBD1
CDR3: CASRWDRGLKNTEAFF
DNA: TGTGCCAGCAGGTGGGACAGGGGGCTAAAGAACACTGAAGCTTTCTTT

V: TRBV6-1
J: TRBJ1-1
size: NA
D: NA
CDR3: CASSEPGLMNTEAFF
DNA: TGTGCCAGCAGCGAACCGGGACTAATGAACACTGAAGCTTTCTTT

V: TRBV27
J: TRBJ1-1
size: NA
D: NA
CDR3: CASSPDTNTEAFF
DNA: TGTGCCAGCAGCCCCGACACCAACACTGAAGCTTTCTTT

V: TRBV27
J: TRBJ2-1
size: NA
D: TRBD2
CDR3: CASRQLPGLAGVDEQFF
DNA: TGTGCCAGCAGACAACTCCCGGGACTAGCGGGAGTCGATGAGCAGTTCTTC

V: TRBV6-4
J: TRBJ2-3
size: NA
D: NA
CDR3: CASSSGVTSTDTQYF
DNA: TGTGCCAGCAGTTCGGGGGTAACGAGCACAGATACGCAGTATTTT

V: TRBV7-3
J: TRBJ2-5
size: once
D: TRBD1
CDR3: CASSTSGTGAETQYF
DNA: TGTGCCAGCAGCACCTCCGGGACAGGGGCGGAGACCCAGTACTTC

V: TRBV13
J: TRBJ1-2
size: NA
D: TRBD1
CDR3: CASSLGAGGGGYTF
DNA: TGTGCCAGCAGCTTAGGCGCAGGGGGCGGTGGCTACACCTTC

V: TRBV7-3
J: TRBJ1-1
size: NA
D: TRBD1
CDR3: CASSFTGGSNTEAFF
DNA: TGTGCCAGCAGCTTTACAGGGGGCTCTAACACTGAAGCTTTCTTT

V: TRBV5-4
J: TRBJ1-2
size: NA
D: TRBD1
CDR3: CASSAPGGGYGYTF
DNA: TGTGCCAGCAGCGCCCCAGGGGGCGGCTATGGCTACACCTTC

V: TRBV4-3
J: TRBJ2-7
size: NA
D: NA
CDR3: CASSHTTGAISYEQYF
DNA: TGCGCCAGCAGCCACACGACAGGCGCCATCTCCTACGAGCAGTACTTC

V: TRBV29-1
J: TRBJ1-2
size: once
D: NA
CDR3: CSVEAKEGLGGYTF
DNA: TGCAGCGTTGAAGCCAAGGAGGGGTTGGGTGGCTACACCTTC

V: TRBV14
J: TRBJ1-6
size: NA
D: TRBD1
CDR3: CASSQYRGIGYNSPLHF
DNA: TGTGCCAGCAGCCAATACAGGGGAATCGGGTATAATTCACCCCTCCACTTT

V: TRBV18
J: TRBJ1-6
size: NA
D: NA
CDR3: CASSPGRPGDSPLHF
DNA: TGTGCCAGCTCACCTGGTCGGCCAGGGGATTCACCCCTCCACTTT

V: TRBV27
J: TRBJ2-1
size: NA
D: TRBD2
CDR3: CASSFGLAGGKDEQFF
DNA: TGTGCCAGCAGTTTCGGACTAGCGGGAGGAAAGGATGAGCAGTTCTTC

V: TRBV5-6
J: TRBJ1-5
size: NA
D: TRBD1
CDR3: CASSFQRRDRPNQPQHF
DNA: TGTGCCAGCAGCTTCCAACGCCGGGACAGGCCTAATCAGCCCCAGCATTTT

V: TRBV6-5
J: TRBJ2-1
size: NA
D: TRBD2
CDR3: CASSYAGLAQQFF
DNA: TGTGCCAGCAGTTACGCCGGACTAGCCCAGCAGTTCTTC

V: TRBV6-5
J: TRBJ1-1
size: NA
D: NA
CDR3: CASSYDVRGTEAFF
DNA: TGTGCCAGCAGTTACGATGTAAGGGGGACTGAAGCTTTCTTT

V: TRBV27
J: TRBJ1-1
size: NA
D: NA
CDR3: CASSMLGRMNTEAFF
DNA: TGTGCCAGCAGTATGCTGGGGCGGATGAACACTGAAGCTTTCTTT

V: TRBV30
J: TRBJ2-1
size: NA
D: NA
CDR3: CAWSVQDRQFF
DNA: TGTGCCTGGAGTGTACAAGATCGGCAGTTCTTC

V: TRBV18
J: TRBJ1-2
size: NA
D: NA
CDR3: CASSRGQILNYGYTF
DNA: TGTGCCAGCTCTAGGGGACAAATCCTTAACTATGGCTACACCTTC

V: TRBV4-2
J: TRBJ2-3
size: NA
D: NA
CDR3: CASSQDSGGVVRDTQYF
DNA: TGTGCCAGCAGCCAAGATTCGGGCGGGGTGGTGAGAGATACGCAGTATTTT

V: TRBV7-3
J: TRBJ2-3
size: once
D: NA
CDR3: CASSSSLRGDGDTQYF
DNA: TGTGCCAGCAGCTCGTCCCTCAGGGGGGACGGGGATACGCAGTATTTT

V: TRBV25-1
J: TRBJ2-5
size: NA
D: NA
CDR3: CASSDLGGADQETQYF
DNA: TGTGCCAGCAGTGACCTAGGGGGAGCCGACCAAGAGACCCAGTACTTC

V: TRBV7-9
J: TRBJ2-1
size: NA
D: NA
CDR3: CASSPRGNAWYNEQFF
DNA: TGTGCCAGCAGCCCGCGCGGAAACGCGTGGTACAATGAGCAGTTCTTC

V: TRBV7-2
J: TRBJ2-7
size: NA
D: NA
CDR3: CASSFNRGYYEQYF
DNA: TGTGCCAGCAGCTTCAATCGGGGGTACTACGAGCAGTACTTC

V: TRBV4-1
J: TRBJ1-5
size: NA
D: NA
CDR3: CASSQGGLTRGQPQHF
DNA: TGCGCCAGCAGCCAAGGCGGTCTGACGCGAGGCCAGCCCCAGCATTTT

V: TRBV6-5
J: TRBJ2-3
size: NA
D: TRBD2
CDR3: CAAGDLPPDTQYF
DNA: TGTGCCGCGGGGGACCTACCGCCAGATACGCAGTATTTT

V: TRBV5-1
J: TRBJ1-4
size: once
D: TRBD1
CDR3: CASRPNPGGNEKLFF
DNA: TGCGCCAGCAGGCCAAACCCAGGGGGTAATGAAAAACTGTTTTTT

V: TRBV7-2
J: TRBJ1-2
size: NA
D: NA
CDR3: CASSLAGQGWGYTF
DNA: TGTGCCAGCAGCTTAGCTGGGCAGGGATGGGGCTACACCTTC

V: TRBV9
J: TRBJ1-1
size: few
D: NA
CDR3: CASSALAGNTEAFF
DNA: TGTGCCAGCAGCGCGCTAGCGGGTAACACTGAAGCTTTCTTT

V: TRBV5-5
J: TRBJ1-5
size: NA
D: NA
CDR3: CASSLFNNQPQHF
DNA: TGTGCCAGCAGCTTGTTCAACAATCAGCCCCAGCATTTT

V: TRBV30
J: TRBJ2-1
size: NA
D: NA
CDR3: CAWSAGTRNEQFF
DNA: TGTGCCTGGAGCGCCGGGACTCGGAATGAGCAGTTCTTC

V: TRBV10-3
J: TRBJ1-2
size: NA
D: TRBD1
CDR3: CAISEKGQGSFYGYTF
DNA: TGTGCCATCAGTGAAAAGGGACAGGGATCCTTCTATGGCTACACCTTC

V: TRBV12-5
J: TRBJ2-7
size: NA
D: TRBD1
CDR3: CASGLGGQGYEQYF
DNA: TGTGCTAGTGGTTTGGGGGGACAGGGTTACGAGCAGTACTTC

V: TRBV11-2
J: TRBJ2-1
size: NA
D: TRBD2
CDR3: CASIRVRGGQFF
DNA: TGTGCCAGCATCCGTGTGCGGGGGGGACAGTTCTTC

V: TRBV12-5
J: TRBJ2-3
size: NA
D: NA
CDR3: CASGTHEDTQYF
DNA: TGTGCTAGTGGCACTCACGAGGATACGCAGTATTTT

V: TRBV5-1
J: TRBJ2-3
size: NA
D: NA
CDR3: CASSLDTSSTDTQYF
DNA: TGCGCCAGCAGCTTGGACACCTCTAGCACAGATACGCAGTATTTT

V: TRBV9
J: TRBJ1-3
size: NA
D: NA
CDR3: CASSLQAGGSGNTIYF
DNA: TGTGCCAGCAGCCTCCAGGCCGGGGGCTCTGGAAACACCATATATTTT